These T cell receptor beta chains were read from a single sample in a study of T cells in Graves' hyperthyroidism and ophthalmopathy. MiXCR, run by TCRdb on the multiplex PCR reads, gives a single entry per CDR3 protein. The table shows about 600,000 distinct CDR3 sequences, with 12% to 15% occurring only once. Sequenced material: blood. The receptor set was obtained from a woman aged 18 to 35 with Graves' ophthalmopathy. The CDR3 runs from the conserved cysteine through the conserved F or W. Each record gives: J gene, D gene, V gene, clone size, CDR3 protein, CDR3 DNA. D genes are given only for firm matches. Some rows have no size entry. The others give once, few or many, or a class for an expanded clone.

>TRBJ2-3|TRBD2|TRBV19|few
CASSMPSGRPDTQYF
TGTGCCAGTAGTATGCCTAGCGGGAGACCTGATACGCAGTATTTT
>TRBJ2-1|TRBD2|TRBV19|.
CASTPPLGGSYNEQFF
TGTGCCAGTACCCCCCCACTAGGCGGGAGCTACAATGAGCAGTTCTTC
>TRBJ1-5|.|TRBV30|many
CAWSGSPGQPQHF
TGTGCCTGGAGTGGGTCCCCAGGGCAGCCCCAGCATTTT
>TRBJ1-1|.|TRBV29-1|.
CSVTRGLNTEAFF
TGCAGCGTTACCCGGGGGTTGAACACTGAAGCTTTCTTT
>TRBJ1-3|.|TRBV12-3/TRBV12-4|.
CASRMRQNSGNTIYF
TGTGCCAGCAGAATGAGACAGAACTCTGGAAACACCATATATTTT
>TRBJ2-7|.|TRBV29-1|many
CSVEDFIRDPGSYEQYF
TGCAGCGTTGAAGATTTCATCCGGGATCCAGGCTCCTACGAGCAGTACTTC
>TRBJ2-1|.|TRBV6-5|many
CASSYSAHSDEQFF
TGTGCCAGCAGTTACTCGGCGCATTCGGATGAGCAGTTCTTC
>TRBJ2-1|.|TRBV2|many
CASATGFDEQFF
TGTGCCAGCGCTACAGGGTTCGATGAGCAGTTCTTC
>TRBJ2-3|TRBD1|TRBV5-1|.
CASSPGQVLDTQYF
TGCGCCAGCAGCCCCGGACAGGTCCTCGATACGCAGTATTTT
>TRBJ2-3|.|TRBV11-3|many
CASSLESTDTQYF
TGTGCCAGCAGCTTAGAGTCCACAGATACGCAGTATTTT
>TRBJ2-1|.|TRBV4-3|.
CASSQETSSYNEQFF
TGCGCCAGCAGCCAAGAAACTAGCTCCTACAATGAGCAGTTCTTC
>TRBJ1-1|.|TRBV30|few
CAWSAGPMNTEAFF
TGTGCCTGGAGCGCAGGGCCCATGAACACTGAAGCTTTCTTT
>TRBJ2-3|.|TRBV25-1|.
CASSEWFGGRDTQYF
TGTGCCAGCAGTGAATGGTTCGGCGGACGAGATACGCAGTATTTT
>TRBJ2-1|TRBD2|TRBV30|many
CAWRGLAGERYNEQFF
TGTGCCTGGAGGGGACTAGCGGGAGAAAGGTACAATGAGCAGTTCTTC
>TRBJ1-5|.|TRBV18|few
CASSPNQPGNSNQPQHF
TGTGCCAGCTCACCAAATCAGCCAGGGAATTCTAATCAGCCCCAGCATTTT
>TRBJ1-5|.|TRBV6-2/TRBV6-3|.
CASSYAGYNQPQHF
TGTGCCAGCAGTTACGCGGGCTACAATCAGCCCCAGCATTTT
>TRBJ1-4|.|TRBV28|.
CASRALQGTEKLFF
TGTGCCAGCAGGGCTTTACAGGGAACTGAAAAACTGTTTTTT
>TRBJ1-1|TRBD1|TRBV18|many
CASSPRFGQGMNTEAFF
TGTGCCAGCTCACCACGGTTCGGACAGGGGATGAACACTGAAGCTTTCTTT
>TRBJ1-5|.|TRBV12-3/TRBV12-4|many
CASSLQGRDKPQHF
TGTGCCAGCAGTTTGCAGGGCAGGGACAAGCCCCAGCATTTT
>TRBJ2-3|.|TRBV14|.
CASSQVGSDTQYF
TGTGCCAGCAGCCAAGTAGGTTCAGATACGCAGTATTTT
>TRBJ2-1|.|TRBV27|many
CASSSTAIVGHEQFF
TGTGCCAGCTCTTCAACGGCTATCGTAGGGCATGAGCAGTTCTTC
>TRBJ2-7|TRBD2|TRBV6-1|.
CASSARGGTTYEQYF
TGTGCCAGCAGTGCCCGGGGGGGGACAACGTACGAGCAGTACTTC
>TRBJ2-7|TRBD1|TRBV3-1|many
CASSQDLGDSSYEQYF
TGTGCCAGCAGCCAAGATCTGGGGGACAGCTCCTACGAGCAGTACTTC
>TRBJ1-4|TRBD1|TRBV7-2|few
CASIIGTARLNEKLFF
TGTGCCAGTATAATCGGGACAGCTCGACTTAATGAAAAACTGTTTTTT
>TRBJ2-1|TRBD2|TRBV5-6|.
CASSSGLAGARHERFF
TGTGCCAGCAGCTCAGGACTAGCGGGAGCTCGACATGAGCGGTTCTTC
>TRBJ2-1|.|TRBV20-1|.
CSARDPMSRDSYNEQFF
TGCAGTGCTAGAGATCCCATGTCGCGGGACTCTTACAATGAGCAGTTCTTC
>TRBJ1-5|.|TRBV20-1|many
CSASGLRGGAQNQPQHF
TGCAGTGCTAGCGGGTTAAGGGGGGGGGCGCAAAATCAGCCCCAGCATTTT
>TRBJ1-1|.|TRBV20-1|many
CSARDKLSGHLNTEAFF
TGCAGTGCTAGAGATAAGTTGTCGGGACACCTGAACACTGAAGCTTTCTTT
>TRBJ2-2|.|TRBV28|few
CACRRDIDTGELFF
TGTGCCTGCAGACGGGACATCGACACCGGGGAGCTGTTTTTT
>TRBJ1-5|TRBD1|TRBV7-2|many
CASSLRQGSNQPQHF
TGTGCCAGCAGCTTAAGACAGGGAAGCAATCAGCCCCAGCATTTT
>TRBJ2-7|TRBD2|TRBV20-1|many
CSAIPGLVSYEQYF
TGCAGTGCTATCCCGGGACTAGTAAGCTACGAGCAGTACTTC
>TRBJ2-7|.|TRBV5-6|.
CASSTGLHYEQYF
TGTGCCAGCAGCACGGGACTGCACTACGAGCAGTACTTC
>TRBJ2-7|TRBD1|TRBV2|many
CASIPDRGDEQYF
TGTGCCAGCATCCCTGACAGGGGCGACGAGCAGTACTTC
>TRBJ2-1|.|TRBV2|many
CASSEARREFF
TGTGCCAGCAGTGAAGCGCGGAGGGAGTTCTTC
>TRBJ2-7|TRBD2|TRBV5-5|many
CASSLNAGGPSEQYF
TGTGCCAGCAGCTTGAATGCGGGAGGGCCTAGCGAGCAGTACTTC
>TRBJ2-1|.|TRBV9|many
CASSRGRGRVNEQFF
TGTGCCAGCAGCCGGGGGCGAGGGAGGGTAAATGAGCAGTTCTTC
>TRBJ2-5|.|TRBV5-5|.
CASSLEQGGQETQYF
TGTGCCAGCAGCTTGGAACAGGGAGGTCAAGAGACCCAGTACTTC
>TRBJ1-1|.|TRBV4-1|many
CASSHRRGNRAFF
TGCGCCAGCAGCCACCGACGGGGGAATAGGGCTTTCTTT
>TRBJ2-3|TRBD1|TRBV24-1|many
CATQDRVDTQYF
TGTGCCACCCAGGACAGGGTAGATACGCAGTATTTT
>TRBJ2-1|.|TRBV5-1|many
CASTEGTASTYNEQFF
TGCGCCAGCACCGAGGGCACAGCGAGCACCTACAATGAGCAGTTCTTC
>TRBJ2-3|.|TRBV18|many
CASSPPTGSQADTQYF
TGTGCCAGCTCACCACCGACAGGAAGTCAGGCGGATACGCAGTATTTT
>TRBJ2-3|TRBD2|TRBV7-2|many
CASSVGTSVSTDTQYF
TGTGCCAGCAGCGTTGGGACTAGCGTGAGCACAGATACGCAGTATTTT
>TRBJ1-2|.|TRBV3-1|many
CASSHTGRGYTF
TGTGCCAGCAGCCACACAGGGAGGGGCTACACCTTC
>TRBJ2-1|.|TRBV20-1|few
CSAGDAVNSYNEQFF
TGCAGTGCTGGGGACGCCGTGAACTCCTACAATGAGCAGTTCTTC
>TRBJ2-5|TRBD2|TRBV6-5|many
CASSYFSGRGGETQYF
TGTGCCAGCAGTTACTTTAGCGGGAGGGGGGGTGAGACCCAGTACTTC
>TRBJ2-7|.|TRBV30|many
CAWSVGTAYEQYF
TGTGCCTGGAGTGTTGGAACAGCCTACGAGCAGTACTTC
>TRBJ1-2|.|TRBV6-4|.
CASSDRGLGYGYTF
TGTGCCAGCAGTGATAGAGGGTTGGGCTATGGCTACACCTTC
>TRBJ1-4|TRBD1|TRBV2|many
CASRLTGGTNEKLFF
TGTGCCAGCAGGCTAACAGGGGGCACTAATGAAAAACTGTTTTTT
>TRBJ2-5|.|TRBV7-2|many
CASSNTPRETQYF
TGTGCCAGCAGCAACACACCCCGGGAGACCCAGTACTTC
>TRBJ2-3|.|TRBV29-1|many
CSETGGRADTQYF
TGCAGCGAGACAGGTGGGCGAGCAGATACGCAGTATTTT
>TRBJ2-7|TRBD1|TRBV29-1|.
CSVQGDYEQYF
TGCAGCGTCCAGGGGGACTACGAGCAGTACTTC
>TRBJ2-7|.|TRBV28|many
CASSSTPPFWERFYEQYF
TGTGCCAGCAGCTCAACCCCTCCTTTCTGGGAGCGTTTCTACGAGCAGTACTTC
>TRBJ2-7|.|TRBV9|many
CASSSHPGGSYEQYF
TGTGCCAGCAGCAGTCACCCGGGCGGCTCCTACGAGCAGTACTTC
>TRBJ1-5|TRBD1|TRBV20-1|many
CSVIDRGDNQPQHF
TGCAGTGTCATCGACAGGGGCGACAATCAGCCCCAGCATTTT